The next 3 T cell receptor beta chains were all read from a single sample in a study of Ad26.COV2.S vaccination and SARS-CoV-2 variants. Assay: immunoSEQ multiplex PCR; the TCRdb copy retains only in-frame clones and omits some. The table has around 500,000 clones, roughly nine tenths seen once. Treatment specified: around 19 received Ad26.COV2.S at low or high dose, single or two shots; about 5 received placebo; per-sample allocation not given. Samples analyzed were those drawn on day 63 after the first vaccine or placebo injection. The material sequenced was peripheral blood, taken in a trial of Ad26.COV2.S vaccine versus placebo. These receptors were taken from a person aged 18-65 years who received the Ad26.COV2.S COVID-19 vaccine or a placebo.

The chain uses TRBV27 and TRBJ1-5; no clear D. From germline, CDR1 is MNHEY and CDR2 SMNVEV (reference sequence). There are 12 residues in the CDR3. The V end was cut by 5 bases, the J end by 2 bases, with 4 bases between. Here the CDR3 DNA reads TGTGCCAGCAGTGAGGGCAATCAGCCCCAGCATTTT. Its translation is CASSEGNQPQHF.

Written as DNA, the CDR3 is TGCGCCAGCAGCGGTTTCGGGACAGGGGTGAGGGAAGCTTTCTTT. Translated, it gives CASSGFGTGVREAFF. This chain connects TRBV5-1 to TRBJ1-1; 10 bases match TRBD1. Trimming at V came to 4 bases and at J to 8 bases, leaving 11 bases not matched to a gene. The CDR3 loop spans 15 amino acids. Per germline, CDR1 SGHRS and CDR2 YFSETQ.

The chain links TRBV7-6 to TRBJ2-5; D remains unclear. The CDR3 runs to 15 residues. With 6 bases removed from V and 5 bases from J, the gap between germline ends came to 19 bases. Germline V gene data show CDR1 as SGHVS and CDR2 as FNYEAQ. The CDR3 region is CASREFIEYGETQYF. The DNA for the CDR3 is TGTGCCAGCAGAGAGTTCATCGAATACGGGGAGACCCAGTACTTC.